This T cell receptor beta chain was found in a study of Graves' ophthalmopathy and Graves' hyperthyroidism. For the study at large: Samples of peripheral blood were obtained at initial diagnosis, prior to treatment of any kind. Study-wide results and caveats: Most expanded thyroid clonotypes above 0.001 frequency also appeared in blood.

The CDR3 totals 12 residues. V dropped 4 bases and J dropped 7 bases, with 13 bases sitting between them. The germline CDR1 and CDR2 sequences are SQVTM and ANQGSEA. Amplified material comprised TCR beta CDR3 regions derived from RNA transcripts. RT-PCR with HTBI primers came first, then second-round multiplex PCR. TCRdb redid the calling of the multiplex PCR reads with MiXCR, one entry per CDR3 protein. The sample lists 650,000 to 900,000 distinct CDR3 sequences; 40% were seen once. For this clonotype: Its antigen is as yet unknown.

Material for sequencing was peripheral blood. The rearrangement joins TRBV29-1 to TRBJ1-2, with D possibly being TRBD1 (5 bases). This TCR came from an adult man with Graves' ophthalmopathy. The DNA of the CDR3 is TGCAGCGTTGGGTGGGGGAGCGGTGGCTACACCTTC. It is translated as CSVGWGSGGYTF.